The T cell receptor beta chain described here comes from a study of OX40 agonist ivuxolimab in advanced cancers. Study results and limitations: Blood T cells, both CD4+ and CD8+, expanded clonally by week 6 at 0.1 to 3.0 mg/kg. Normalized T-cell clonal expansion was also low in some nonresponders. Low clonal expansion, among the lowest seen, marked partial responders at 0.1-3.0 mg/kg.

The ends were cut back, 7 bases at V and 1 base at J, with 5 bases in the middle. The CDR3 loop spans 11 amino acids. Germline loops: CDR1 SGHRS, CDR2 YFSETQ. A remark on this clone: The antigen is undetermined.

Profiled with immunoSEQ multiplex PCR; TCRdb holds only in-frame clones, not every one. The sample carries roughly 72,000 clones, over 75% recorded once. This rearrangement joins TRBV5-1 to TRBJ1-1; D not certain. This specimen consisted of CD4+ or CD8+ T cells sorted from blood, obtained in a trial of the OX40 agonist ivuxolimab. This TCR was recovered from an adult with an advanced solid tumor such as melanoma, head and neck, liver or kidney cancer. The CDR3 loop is CASSTNTEAFF. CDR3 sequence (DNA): TGCGCCAGCTCTACGAACACTGAAGCTTTCTTT.